This TCR beta chain was documented in a study of blood T cell repertoires in COVID-19. The junction had 5 bases not matched to a gene; V was cut back by 6 bases and J by 7 bases. The CDR3 consists of 14 residues. Germline values: CDR1 MDHEN, CDR2 SYDVKM. Sequenced by immunoSEQ multiplex PCR; TCRdb stores in-frame clones only, minus some. The data hold approximately 100,000 clones, with roughly 91% observed a single time. Sequenced input: peripheral blood. The chain is built from TRBV28 and TRBJ2-1; the match to TRBD1 covers 11 bases. The clonotype was recovered from a human donor with acute or convalescent COVID-19. The donor label of this sample is uncertain. This chain's CDR3 is CASSGGTGGNEQFF. CDR3 DNA: TGTGCCAGCAGCGGGGGGACAGGGGGAAATGAGCAGTTCTTC.